A single sample is the source of the 16 T cell receptor beta chains below, sequenced in a study of radiotherapy plus CTLA-4 blockade in lung cancer. Measured with immunoSEQ multiplex PCR; TCRdb has only the in-frame clones, and not every one. The sample lists 120,000 or so clones, roughly 80% occurring once. This specimen was peripheral blood, taken from a patient treated with radiotherapy plus ipilimumab. These receptors all stem from a human donor with non-small cell lung cancer who had a partial response to radiotherapy plus ipilimumab.

V is TRBV27 and J is TRBJ2-5; perhaps TRBD2 as D (6 bases). This CDR3 is 10 amino acids long. The V and J ends lost 8 bases and 6 bases respectively, with 7 bases between them. Germline values: CDR1 MNHEY, CDR2 SMNVEV (reference sequence). The chain's CDR3 is CASGGKTQYF. In DNA form, the CDR3 reads TGTGCCAGCGGCGGGAAGACCCAGTACTTC.

V is TRBV5-4 and J is TRBJ1-2; D is ambiguous. CDR1 is SGHNT and CDR2 is YYREEE in the germline V gene (reference sequence). CDR3 length: 13 residues. Trimming took off 4 bases at V and 2 bases at J, with 9 bases between the two ends. CDR3 amino acids: CASSDDGNYGYTF. The CDR3 DNA is TGTGCCAGCAGCGACGACGGGAACTATGGCTACACCTTC.

The V and J genes are TRBV9 and TRBJ2-1; 8 nucleotides align to TRBD2. Trimming at V came to 0 bases and at J to 9 bases, leaving 8 bases not matched to a gene. The length of the CDR3 is 15 residues. Germline CDR1 is SGDLS and CDR2 is YYNGEE. CDR3 protein: CASSVGVAGTLEQFF. The CDR3 DNA reads TGTGCCAGCAGCGTAGGGGTAGCGGGAACACTTGAGCAGTTCTTC.

V and J are TRBV19 and TRBJ1-4, with unresolved D. The germline gives CDR1 LNHDA, CDR2 SQIVND (reference sequence). This CDR3 comprises 13 residues. Trimming shortened V by 7 bases and J by 7 bases, and 13 bases separated the two germline ends. CDR3: CASKEVLSEKLFF. CDR3 coding DNA: TGTGCCAGTAAGGAGGTCCTAAGTGAAAAACTGTTTTTT.

The rearrangement uses TRBV7-9 and TRBJ2-2, with a weak D call TRBD1 (5 bases). Per the germline V gene, CDR1 is SEHNR and CDR2 is FQNEAQ (reference sequence). The CDR3 is 12 residues long. V gave up 10 bases and J gave up 4 bases, with 10 bases separating them. The CDR3 sequence is CATAGLTGELFF. CDR3 coding DNA: TGTGCCACCGCAGGGCTCACCGGGGAGCTGTTTTTT.

The rearrangement joins TRBV7-6 to TRBJ1-5; possibly TRBD1 for D (5 bases). Trimming cost V 1 base and J 0 bases, with 7 bases left between them. CDR3 length equals 15 residues. In germline, CDR1 is SGHVS, CDR2 FNYEAQ. The CDR3 is CASSLGQGSNQPQHF. The DNA of the CDR3 is TGTGCCAGCAGCTTAGGTCAGGGTAGCAATCAGCCCCAGCATTTT.

The chain uses TRBV5-6 and TRBJ2-7; 7 nucleotides match TRBD2. Germline V gives CDR1 SGHDT, CDR2 YYEEEE. The CDR3 has 15 amino acids. Trimming cost V 4 bases and J 6 bases; bases outside gene matches: 13. The CDR3 DNA follows: TGTGCCAGCAGCCCATACCCAGGACTAGTCAGCGAGCAGTACGTC. It encodes CASSPYPGLVSEQYV.

The J gene is TRBJ1-2, the V gene TRBV7-2; 9 nucleotides align to TRBD1. This CDR3 spans 13 amino acids. Losses at the gene ends were 6 bases for V and 7 bases for J; bases not matched to a gene: 6. Germline V gives CDR1 SGHTA, CDR2 FQGNSA. Written as DNA, the CDR3 is TGTGCCAGCAGAACAGGGGGCGGGTCTGGCTACACCTTC. Amino acid sequence: CASRTGGGSGYTF.

The chain combines TRBV28 with TRBJ1-6, with D perhaps matching TRBD1 (5 bases). The V end lost 1 base, the J end lost 10 bases, and 20 bases lay between the germline ends. This CDR3 contains 17 residues. From germline, CDR1 is MDHEN and CDR2 SYDVKM. CDR3 protein: CASSLSLPGTGVSPLHF. The CDR3 coding sequence is TGTGCCAGCAGTTTATCCCTCCCCGGGACGGGGGTCTCACCCCTCCACTTT.

The gene calls are TRBV7-9 and TRBJ2-5; 10 positions agree with TRBD2. The CDR3 consists of 16 residues. The V gene's germline CDR1 is SEHNR and CDR2 FQNEAQ (reference sequence). The trim removed 5 bases at V and 2 bases at J, leaving 8 bases unmatched. CDR3 loop: CASSVIAGGPQETQYF. Here the CDR3 DNA reads TGTGCCAGCAGCGTTATAGCGGGAGGCCCTCAAGAGACCCAGTACTTC.

This chain connects TRBV18 to TRBJ1-4; D is unresolved. The CDR3 is made up of 18 amino acids. V dropped 0 bases and J dropped 7 bases, with 21 bases sitting between them. The V gene's germline CDR1 is KGHSH and CDR2 LQKENI. The CDR3 reads CASSPPVAGGLGSEKLFF. The CDR3 region has the DNA TGTGCCAGCTCACCACCGGTTGCAGGAGGGCTGGGTAGTGAAAAACTGTTTTTT.

The genes are TRBV25-1 and TRBJ1-2; TRBD1 is a possible D gene (5 bases). The V and J ends lost 3 bases and 4 bases respectively, with 15 bases between them. CDR3 length: 15 residues. The germline V gene has CDR1 MGHDK and CDR2 SYGVNS. In DNA form, the CDR3 reads TGTGCCAGCAGTGATGACAGTCGCCCTTTCTATGGCTACACCTTC. Translated: CASSDDSRPFYGYTF.

V usage is TRBV28 and J usage is TRBJ2-7; 8 bases map to TRBD1. CDR3 size: 13 residues. Looked up from germline, CDR1 is MDHEN and CDR2 is SYDVKM. The V gene end was trimmed by 6 bases and the J gene end by 6 bases; junction bases not matched to a gene: 7. The CDR3 bases are TGTGCCAGCAGCCCGGACAGGGTGGGCGAGCAGTACTTC. Protein product: CASSPDRVGEQYF.

V gene TRBV7-9 combines with J gene TRBJ2-7; 10 bases are shared with TRBD1. This CDR3 contains 16 residues. Trimming at V came to 5 bases and at J to 7 bases, leaving 14 bases not matched to a gene. Germline V lookup: CDR1 SEHNR, CDR2 FQNEAQ (reference sequence). This CDR3 is CASSLTPGQGLGEQYF. In DNA, the CDR3 is TGTGCCAGCAGCCTTACACCGGGACAGGGGCTTGGGGAGCAGTACTTC.

This rearrangement joins TRBV4-1 to TRBJ2-7; 13 bases align to TRBD2. The CDR3 sequence is 17 residues long. CDR1 and CDR2 from the germline V gene are MGHRA and YSYEKL. V lost 6 bases to trimming and J lost 4 bases; unmatched junction nucleotides: 12. The CDR3 sequence is CASRPRTSGSGVYEQYV. As DNA, the CDR3 is TGCGCCAGCAGACCTAGGACTAGCGGGAGCGGGGTGTACGAGCAGTACGTC.

This clone was seen more than once but under ten times. The sample contains more than one DNA sequence encoding this CDR3. V is TRBV5-5 and J is TRBJ1-3, with a possible D match to TRBD1 (5 bases). The CDR3 has 16 amino acids. The ends were cut back, 0 bases at V and 0 bases at J, with 10 bases in the middle. Per germline, CDR1 SGHKS and CDR2 YYEKEE (reference sequence). DNA of the CDR3: TGTGCCAGCAGCTTGGACAGGCCCTTCTCTGGAAACACCATATATTTT. Translating it yields CASSLDRPFSGNTIYF.